The 24 T cell receptor beta chains below all came from one sample that was sequenced in a study of breast tumors, draining lymph nodes, adjacent tissues. TCRdb called the multiplex PCR reads again in MiXCR, with one record for every CDR3 protein. The sample yields more than 15,000 distinct CDR3 sequences, about 40% seen once. Specimen: breast tumor tissue. The receptors shown here come from a female donor with breast cancer. Some clones in this sample may be carry-over from other donors' samples.

The chain is built from TRBV6-2 or TRBV6-3 and TRBJ2-4, with 7 bases fitting TRBD1. Per the germline V gene, CDR1 is MNHEY and CDR2 is SVGEGT. The CDR3 is 16 residues long. The V and J ends lost 2 bases and 1 base, in that order; junction bases with no gene match: 5. The CDR3 DNA reads as TGTGCCAGCAGTTACAAGACAGGGCGGGCCAAAAACATTCAGTACTTC. It codes for CASSYKTGRAKNIQYF.

This clonotype occurred many times. This chain links TRBV20-1 with TRBJ1-2, with D possibly TRBD1 on 6 matching bases. Looked up from germline, CDR1 is DFQATT and CDR2 is SNEGSKA (reference sequence). V lost 5 bases and J 3 bases, leaving 16 bases between the germline ends. This CDR3 spans 14 amino acids. CDR3: CSAAQGLQDYGYTF. CDR3 DNA: TGCAGTGCTGCGCAGGGGTTACAAGACTATGGCTACACCTTC.

The rearrangement joins TRBV20-1 to TRBJ1-6, with 7 nucleotides matching TRBD1. The CDR3 totals 12 residues. The germline V gene encodes CDR1 DFQATT and CDR2 SNEGSKA (reference sequence). V shed 7 bases and J 7 bases; nucleotides not matched to a gene: 4. For the CDR3, the DNA is TGCAGTGTGGGACAGCAGAATTCACCCCTCCACTTT. Translation: CSVGQQNSPLHF.

The chain carries TRBV5-1 and TRBJ2-7; D is perhaps TRBD1 (6 bases). V lost 5 bases to trimming and J lost 4 bases, with 16 bases between them. The V gene's germline CDR1 is SGHRS and CDR2 YFSETQ. This CDR3 is built from 14 residues. CDR3 DNA sequence: TGCGCCAGCAGTCCAGGAACAGGGCCTTACGAGCAGTACTTC. The encoded protein is CASSPGTGPYEQYF.

The chain links TRBV6-6 to TRBJ1-5, with unresolved D. Germline assignment: CDR1 MNHNY and CDR2 SVGAGI (reference sequence). The ends were cut back, 5 bases at V and 7 bases at J, with 12 bases in the middle. The CDR3 is made up of 13 amino acids. The CDR3 is CASSPQVGQPQHF. CDR3 in DNA: TGTGCCAGCAGTCCCCAGGTAGGGCAGCCCCAGCATTTT.

Ten or more counts support this clonotype. The chain links TRBV12-3 or TRBV12-4 to TRBJ2-1; no firm D call. This CDR3 is built from 12 residues. V lost 5 bases, J lost 7 bases, and 9 bases lay in between. The CDR3 protein is CASSPRRNEQFF. The CDR3 DNA sequence: TGTGCCAGCAGTCCCCGTAGGAATGAGCAGTTCTTC.

The rearrangement links TRBV11-2 to TRBJ2-1; 9 nucleotides agree with TRBD2. The CDR3 consists of 14 residues. Per the germline V gene, CDR1 is SGHAT and CDR2 is FQNNGV. V shed 4 bases, J shed 9 bases, and the junction held 7 bases outside the gene matches. CDR3 residues: CASSSSGRIGEQFF. CDR3 DNA: TGTGCCAGCAGCTCCAGCGGGAGGATCGGTGAGCAGTTCTTC.

The chain links TRBV7-2 to TRBJ2-5, with 12 nucleotides matching TRBD2. There are 16 residues in the CDR3. The J segment lost 9 bases and the V segment lost 5 bases, leaving 13 bases of the junction unmatched. Germline assignment: CDR1 SGHTA and CDR2 FQGNSA. In DNA form, the CDR3 reads TGTGCCAGCAGCCGGGGACTAGCGGGCCCCCAGGGACCCCAGTACTTC. Protein: CASSRGLAGPQGPQYF.

This clonotype was seen ten or more times. This rearrangement joins TRBV6-2 or TRBV6-3 to TRBJ1-2; D remains ambiguous. CDR3 length: 12 residues. Per the germline V gene, CDR1 is MNHEY and CDR2 is SVGEGT. The V gene lost 4 bases and the J gene lost 4 bases, with 7 bases spanning the gap. The CDR3 sequence is CASSSGFYGYTF. In nucleotides, the CDR3 is TGTGCCAGCAGTTCCGGATTCTATGGCTACACCTTC.

The CDR3 sequence: CASSLMGLAGDNEQFF. The CDR3 DNA sequence: TGTGCCAGCAGCTTAATGGGACTAGCGGGAGACAATGAGCAGTTCTTC. The chain carries TRBV5-4 and TRBJ2-1; TRBD2 agrees at 14 bases. The CDR3 length is 16 residues. Germline values: CDR1 SGHNT, CDR2 YYREEE (reference sequence). V lost 2 bases and J lost 5; bases outside the gene matches: 3.

This clonotype qualifies as large. The chain combines TRBV7-9 with TRBJ2-3, with 12 bases matching TRBD2. In germline, CDR1 is SEHNR, CDR2 FQNEAQ (reference sequence). With V trimmed by 6 bases and J by 3 bases, 13 bases remained unmatched. The CDR3 has 18 residues. The CDR3 loop is CASSPGRLAGVRTDTQYF. CDR3 sequence (DNA): TGTGCCAGCAGTCCAGGCCGACTAGCGGGAGTGAGGACAGATACGCAGTATTTT.

The chain has TRBV7-2 and TRBJ2-4, with 10 bases fitting TRBD2. J was trimmed by 0 bases and V by 4 bases; bases with no gene match: 3. In germline, CDR1 is SGHTA, CDR2 FQGNSA. The length of the CDR3 is 16 residues. The DNA of the CDR3 is TGTGCCAGCAGCTCCCTAGCGGGGGTAGCCAAAAACATTCAGTACTTC. Translating gives CASSSLAGVAKNIQYF.

The J gene is TRBJ1-1, the V gene TRBV7-9, with a possible D match to TRBD1 (5 bases). Trimming took off 3 bases at V and 2 bases at J, with 13 bases between the two ends. The CDR3 runs 15 residues. Germline V gives CDR1 SEHNR, CDR2 FQNEAQ (reference sequence). CDR3 region: CASSLGQAGNTEAFF. The CDR3 bases are TGTGCCAGCAGCTTGGGGCAGGCAGGTAACACTGAAGCTTTCTTT.

This clonotype was counted ten times or more. V usage is TRBV10-3 and J usage is TRBJ2-2; D could derive from TRBD1 or TRBD2 (5 bases each). V was cut by 3 bases and J by 6 bases, with 17 bases left in between. The CDR3 totals 16 residues. CDR1 and CDR2 from the germline V gene are ENHRY and SYGVKD. CDR3 residues: CAISDRERGEAGELFF. The CDR3 DNA is TGTGCCATCAGTGACAGAGAGAGGGGTGAGGCCGGGGAGCTGTTTTTT.

The sample holds many counts of this clonotype. The rearrangement uses TRBV29-1 and TRBJ1-4; 9 positions agree with TRBD1. CDR1 SQVTM and CDR2 ANQGSEA come from the germline V gene. The CDR3 runs to 13 residues. The V and J ends lost 4 bases and 4 bases, in that order; junction bases with no gene match: 1. This CDR3 reads CSVAGQGNEKLFF. The CDR3 nucleotides are TGCAGCGTTGCGGGACAGGGTAATGAAAAACTGTTTTTT.

This clonotype was seen a handful of times. The chain combines TRBV9 with TRBJ1-1, with D unclear. The CDR3 is 13 amino acids. Trimming shortened V by 0 bases and J by 5 bases, and 8 bases separated the two germline ends. Looked up from germline, CDR1 is SGDLS and CDR2 is YYNGEE. Written as DNA, the CDR3 is TGTGCCAGCAGCGTAGAGAGTCGAACTGAAGCTTTCTTT. Residues: CASSVESRTEAFF.

This clonotype was seen repeatedly, ten times or more. The chain links TRBV12-3 or TRBV12-4 to TRBJ2-5, with D unclear. V lost 3 bases, J lost 1 base, and 9 bases lay in between. The CDR3 has 14 amino acids. The CDR3 DNA is TGTGCCAGCAGTTTCCCCCACAGCCAAGAGACCCAGTACTTC. Residues: CASSFPHSQETQYF.

This clonotype was counted ten times or more. This clone may be a read error of a much larger clone one base away. The genes are TRBV20-1 and TRBJ2-7; the match to TRBD1 covers 8 bases. The V segment lost 6 bases and the J segment 2 bases; nucleotides outside the gene matches: 15. Germline V lookup: CDR1 DFQATT, CDR2 SNEGSKA (reference sequence). The CDR3 covers 16 residues. The chain's CDR3 is CSAKLPPGQAAYEQYF. The CDR3 region has the DNA TGCAGTGCCAAGTTGCCCCCGGGACAGGCAGCCTACGAGCAGTACTTC.

Comment on this clonotype: A much larger clone lies a single base off, so this may be a read error. Because the CDR3 is missing its conserved closing phenylalanine or tryptophan, this is likely a read error. The chain employs TRBV6-1 and TRBJ2-2; 12 nucleotides match TRBD2. The V segment lost 5 bases and the J segment 0 bases; nucleotides outside the gene matches: 4. This CDR3 has 17 amino acids. Germline CDR1 is MNHNS and CDR2 is SASEGT. CDR3 in DNA: TGTGCCAGCAGTCGAACTAGCGGGAGGCCGAACACCGGGGAGCTGTTTTCT. The encoded protein is CASSRTSGRPNTGELFS.

The chain uses TRBV10-2 and TRBJ1-6, with D uncertain. V shed 4 bases and J shed 0 bases, with 7 bases lying between them. The CDR3 contains 15 residues. Germline V lookup: CDR1 WSHSY, CDR2 SAAADI. The DNA for the CDR3 is TGCGCCAGCAGTGCTCAGAGCTCCTATAATTCACCCCTCCACTTT. Its protein product is CASSAQSSYNSPLHF.

This clonotype was seen at least ten times. CDR3 region: CASTASAGHEQFF. CDR3 nucleotides: TGTGCCAGCACGGCCTCGGCGGGACATGAGCAGTTCTTC. The genes are TRBV27 and TRBJ2-1, with a tentative D call TRBD2 (6 bases). The germline V gene encodes CDR1 MNHEY and CDR2 SMNVEV (reference sequence). This CDR3 has 13 residues. V was pared by 7 bases and J by 8 bases, with 15 bases between.

This clonotype was detected once. This rearrangement joins TRBV7-9 to TRBJ1-5; D call uncertain. With 3 bases removed from V and 7 bases from J, the gap between germline ends came to 10 bases. The CDR3 is made up of 13 amino acids. Looked up from germline, CDR1 is SEHNR and CDR2 is FQNEAQ (reference sequence). The CDR3 reads CASSLEPGQPQHF. DNA of the CDR3: TGTGCCAGCAGCTTGGAGCCGGGGCAGCCCCAGCATTTT.

This clonotype was detected many times. This rearrangement joins TRBV15 to TRBJ2-2, with 8 nucleotides matching TRBD1. The V gene's germline CDR1 is LNHNV and CDR2 YYDKDF (reference sequence). V trimming: 4 bases; J trimming: 6 bases; junction bases outside the gene matches: 4. There are 14 residues in the CDR3. The CDR3 loop is CATSKTGEAGELFF. Written as DNA, the CDR3 is TGTGCCACCAGCAAGACAGGGGAGGCCGGGGAGCTGTTTTTT. Complete variable domain (other parts from reference TRBV15 and TRBJ2-2): DAMVIQNPRYQVTQFGKPVTLSCSQTLNHNVMYWYQQKSSQAPKLLFHYYDKDFNNEADTPDNFQSRRPNTSFCFLDIRSPGLGDTAMYLCATSKTGEAGELFFGEGSRLTVL.

This clonotype appeared many times. This chain uses TRBV30 with TRBJ2-5; 8 positions match TRBD1. V shed 1 base and J 5 bases; nucleotides not matched to a gene: 6. Germline-derived CDR1 and CDR2 are GTSNPN and SVGIG (reference sequence). The CDR3 is made up of 14 amino acids. The DNA for the CDR3 is TGTGCCTGGAGTGGACAGGGGCTGAGTGAGACCCAGTACTTC. This gives the protein CAWSGQGLSETQYF.